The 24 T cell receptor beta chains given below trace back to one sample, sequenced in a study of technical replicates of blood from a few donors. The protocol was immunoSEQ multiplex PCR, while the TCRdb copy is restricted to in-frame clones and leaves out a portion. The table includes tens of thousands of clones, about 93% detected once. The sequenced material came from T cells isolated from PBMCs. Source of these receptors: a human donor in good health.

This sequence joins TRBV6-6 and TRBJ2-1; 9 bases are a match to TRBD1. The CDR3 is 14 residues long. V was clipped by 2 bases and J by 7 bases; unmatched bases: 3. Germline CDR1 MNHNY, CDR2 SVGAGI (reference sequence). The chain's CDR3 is CASSYPGTGNEQFF. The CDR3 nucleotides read TGTGCCAGCAGTTACCCCGGGACAGGGAATGAGCAGTTCTTC.

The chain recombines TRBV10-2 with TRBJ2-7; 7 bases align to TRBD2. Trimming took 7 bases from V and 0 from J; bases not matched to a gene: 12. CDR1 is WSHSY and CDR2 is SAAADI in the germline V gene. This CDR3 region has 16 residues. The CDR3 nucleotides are TGCGCCAGCAAATCCTATGGGGGGGGTAGCTCCTACGAGCAGTACTTC. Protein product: CASKSYGGGSSYEQYF.

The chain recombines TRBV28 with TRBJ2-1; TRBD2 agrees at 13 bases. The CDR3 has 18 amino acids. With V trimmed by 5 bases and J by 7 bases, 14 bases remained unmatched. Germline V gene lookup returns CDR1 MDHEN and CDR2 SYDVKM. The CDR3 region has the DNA TGTGCCAGCAGTGGACAGTGGACTAGCGGGAGAAGGGGGAATGAGCAGTTCTTC. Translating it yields CASSGQWTSGRRGNEQFF. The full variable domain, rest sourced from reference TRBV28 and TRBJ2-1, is DVKVTQSSRYLVKRTGEKVFLECVQDMDHENMFWYRQDPGLGLRLIYFSYDVKMKEKGDIPEGYSVSREKKERFSLILESASTNQTSMYLCASSGQWTSGRRGNEQFFGPGTRLTVL.

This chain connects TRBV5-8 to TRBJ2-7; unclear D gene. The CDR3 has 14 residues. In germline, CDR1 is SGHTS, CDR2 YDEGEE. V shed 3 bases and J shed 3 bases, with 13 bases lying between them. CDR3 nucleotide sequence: TGTGCCAGCAGCTCGGAGAGTTTTAGCTACGAGCAGTACTTC. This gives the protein CASSSESFSYEQYF. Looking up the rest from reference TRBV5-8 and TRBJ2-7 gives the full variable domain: EAGVTQSPTHLIKTRGQQATLRCSPISGHTSVYWYQQALGLGLQFLLWYDEGEERNRGNFPPRFSGRQFPNYSSELNVNALELEDSALYLCASSSESFSYEQYFGPGTRLTVT.

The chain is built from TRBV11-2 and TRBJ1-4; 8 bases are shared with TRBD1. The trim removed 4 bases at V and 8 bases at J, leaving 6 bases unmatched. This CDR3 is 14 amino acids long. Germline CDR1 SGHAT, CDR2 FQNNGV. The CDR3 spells CASSSQTGAEKLFF. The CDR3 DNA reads TGTGCCAGCAGCTCACAGACAGGGGCGGAAAAACTGTTTTTT.

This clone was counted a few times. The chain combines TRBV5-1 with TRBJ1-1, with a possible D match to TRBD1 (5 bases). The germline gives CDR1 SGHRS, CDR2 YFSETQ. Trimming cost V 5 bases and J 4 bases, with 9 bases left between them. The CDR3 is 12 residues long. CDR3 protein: CASSQGPTEAFF. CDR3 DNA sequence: TGCGCCAGCAGTCAGGGTCCCACTGAAGCTTTCTTT.

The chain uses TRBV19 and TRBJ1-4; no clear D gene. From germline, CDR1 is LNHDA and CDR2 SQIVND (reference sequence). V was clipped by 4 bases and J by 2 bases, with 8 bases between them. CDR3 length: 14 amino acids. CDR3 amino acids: CASSSVGTNEKLFF. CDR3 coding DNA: TGTGCCAGTAGTAGTGTCGGGACTAATGAAAAACTGTTTTTT. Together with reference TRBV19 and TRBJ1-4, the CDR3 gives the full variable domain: DGGITQSPKYLFRKEGQNVTLSCEQNLNHDAMYWYRQDPGQGLRLIYYSQIVNDFQKGDIAEGYSVSREKKESFPLTVTSAQKNPTAFYLCASSSVGTNEKLFFGSGTQLSVL.

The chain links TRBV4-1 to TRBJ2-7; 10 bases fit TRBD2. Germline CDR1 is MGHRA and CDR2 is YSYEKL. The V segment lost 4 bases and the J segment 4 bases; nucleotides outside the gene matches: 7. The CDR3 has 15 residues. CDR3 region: CASSLSGTSAYEQYF. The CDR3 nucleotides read TGCGCCAGCAGCCTAAGCGGGACTAGCGCGTACGAGCAGTACTTC.

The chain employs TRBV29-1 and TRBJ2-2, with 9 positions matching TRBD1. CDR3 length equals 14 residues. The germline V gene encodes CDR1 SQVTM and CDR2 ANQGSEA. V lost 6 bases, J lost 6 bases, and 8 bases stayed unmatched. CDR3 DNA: TGCAGCGTCCCTGGGACAGGGAATCCCGGGGAGCTGTTTTTT. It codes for CSVPGTGNPGELFF.

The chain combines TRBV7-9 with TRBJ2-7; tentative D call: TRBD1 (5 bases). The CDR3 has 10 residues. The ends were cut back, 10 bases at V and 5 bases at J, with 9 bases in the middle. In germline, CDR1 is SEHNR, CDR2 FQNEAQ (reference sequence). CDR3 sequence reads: CATRADEQYF. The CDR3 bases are TGTGCCACCAGGGCGGACGAGCAGTACTTC.

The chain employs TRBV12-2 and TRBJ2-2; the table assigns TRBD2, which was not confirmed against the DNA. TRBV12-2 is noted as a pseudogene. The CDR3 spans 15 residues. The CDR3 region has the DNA TGTGCAATCCTGCTCACGGGGGGGCCTTTCGGGGAGCTGTTTTTT. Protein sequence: CAILLTGGPFGELFF.

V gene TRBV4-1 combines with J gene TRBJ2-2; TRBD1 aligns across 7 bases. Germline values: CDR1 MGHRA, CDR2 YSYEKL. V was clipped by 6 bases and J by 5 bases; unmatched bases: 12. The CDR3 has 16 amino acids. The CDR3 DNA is TGCGCCAGCAGACCTCACAGCAGGGGGAATACCGGGGAGCTGTTTTTT. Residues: CASRPHSRGNTGELFF.

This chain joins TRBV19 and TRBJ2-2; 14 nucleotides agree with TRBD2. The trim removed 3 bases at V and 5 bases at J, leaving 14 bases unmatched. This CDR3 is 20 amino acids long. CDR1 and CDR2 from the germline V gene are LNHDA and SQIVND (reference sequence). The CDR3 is CASSIFTTSGRAKFTGELFF. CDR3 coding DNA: TGTGCCAGTAGTATTTTCACGACTAGCGGGAGGGCCAAATTTACCGGGGAGCTGTTTTTT.

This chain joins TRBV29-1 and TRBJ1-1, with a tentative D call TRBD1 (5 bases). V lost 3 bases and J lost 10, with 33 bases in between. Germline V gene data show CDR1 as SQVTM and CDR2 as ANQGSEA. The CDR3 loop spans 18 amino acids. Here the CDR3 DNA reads TGCAGCGTTGATACCAGATGGGGCCCCGACAGCTCCCAAAGGGGAGCTTTCTTT. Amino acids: CSVDTRWGPDSSQRGAFF. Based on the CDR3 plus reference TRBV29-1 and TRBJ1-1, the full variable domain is SAVISQKPSRDICQRGTSLTIQCQVDSQVTMMFWYRQQPGQSLTLIATANQGSEATYESGFVIDKFPISRPNLTFSTLTVSNMSPEDSSIYLCSVDTRWGPDSSQRGAFFGQGTRLTVV.

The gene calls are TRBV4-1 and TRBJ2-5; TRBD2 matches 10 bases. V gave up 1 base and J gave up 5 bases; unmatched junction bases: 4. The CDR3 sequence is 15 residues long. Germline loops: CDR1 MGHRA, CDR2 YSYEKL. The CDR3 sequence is CASSQGGLALETQYF. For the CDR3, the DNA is TGCGCCAGCAGCCAAGGGGGACTAGCGCTGGAGACCCAGTACTTC.

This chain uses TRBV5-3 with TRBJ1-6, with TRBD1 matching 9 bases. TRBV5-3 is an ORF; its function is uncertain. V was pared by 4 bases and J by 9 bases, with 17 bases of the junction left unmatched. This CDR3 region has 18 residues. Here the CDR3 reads CARSPKTKHTGGVSPLHF. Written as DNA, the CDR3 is TGTGCCAGAAGCCCGAAAACCAAACACACAGGGGGCGTTTCACCCCTCCACTTT.

CDR3 bases: TGCGCCAGCAGCCAAGACAGGACAGGGGGCTTAGGCTACACCTTC. It specifies CASSQDRTGGLGYTF. The chain couples TRBV4-1 to TRBJ1-2; 11 bases match TRBD1. Germline values: CDR1 MGHRA, CDR2 YSYEKL. Trimming cost V 0 bases and J 8 bases; bases outside gene matches: 5. There are 15 residues in the CDR3.

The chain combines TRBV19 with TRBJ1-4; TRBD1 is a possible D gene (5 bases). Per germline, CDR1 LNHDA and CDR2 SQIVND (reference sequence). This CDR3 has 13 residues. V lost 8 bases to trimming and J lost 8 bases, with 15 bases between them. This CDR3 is CASESGGGEKLFF. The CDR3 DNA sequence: TGTGCCAGTGAATCTGGGGGGGGAGAAAAACTGTTTTTT. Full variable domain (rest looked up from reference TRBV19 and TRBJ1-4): DGGITQSPKYLFRKEGQNVTLSCEQNLNHDAMYWYRQDPGQGLRLIYYSQIVNDFQKGDIAEGYSVSREKKESFPLTVTSAQKNPTAFYLCASESGGGEKLFFGSGTQLSVL.

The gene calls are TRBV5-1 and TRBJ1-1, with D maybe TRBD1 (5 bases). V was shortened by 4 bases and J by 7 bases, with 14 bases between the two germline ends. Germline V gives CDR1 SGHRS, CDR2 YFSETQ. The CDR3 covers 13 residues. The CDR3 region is CASSQTKGLEAFF. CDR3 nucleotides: TGCGCCAGCAGCCAAACGAAGGGACTTGAAGCTTTCTTT.

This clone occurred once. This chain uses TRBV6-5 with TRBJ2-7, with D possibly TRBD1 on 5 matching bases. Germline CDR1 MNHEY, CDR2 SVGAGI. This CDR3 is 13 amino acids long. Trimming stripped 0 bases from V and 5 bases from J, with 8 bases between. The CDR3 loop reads CASSYSDSDEQYF. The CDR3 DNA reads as TGTGCCAGCAGTTACTCCGACAGCGACGAGCAGTACTTC.

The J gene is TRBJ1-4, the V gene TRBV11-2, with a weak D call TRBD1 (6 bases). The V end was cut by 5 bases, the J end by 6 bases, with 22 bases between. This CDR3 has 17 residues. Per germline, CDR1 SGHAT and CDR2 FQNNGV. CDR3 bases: TGTGCCAGCAGCCGTCCCCAAAGGGGGGGGTCGGATGAAAAACTGTTTTTT. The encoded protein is CASSRPQRGGSDEKLFF.

The CDR3: CASSDYQTTGELFF. CDR3 DNA: TGTGCCAGCAGCGACTATCAGACTACCGGGGAGCTGTTTTTT. The genes are TRBV6-5 and TRBJ2-2; TRBD2 is a possible D gene (5 bases). V lost 6 bases and J lost 5, with 13 bases in between. CDR3 length equals 14 residues. Germline V CDR1 and CDR2: MNHEY, SVGAGI.

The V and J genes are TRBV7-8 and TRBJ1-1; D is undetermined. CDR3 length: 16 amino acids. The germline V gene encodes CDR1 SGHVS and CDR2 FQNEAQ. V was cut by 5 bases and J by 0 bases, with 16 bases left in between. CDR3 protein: CASSLGKPPMNTEAFF. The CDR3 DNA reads TGTGCCAGCAGCCTAGGCAAGCCCCCCATGAACACTGAAGCTTTCTTT.

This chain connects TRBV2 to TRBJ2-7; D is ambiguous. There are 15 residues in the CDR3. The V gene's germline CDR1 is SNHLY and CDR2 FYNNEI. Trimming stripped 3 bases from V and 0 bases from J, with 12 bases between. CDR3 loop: CASSDLDISSYEQYF. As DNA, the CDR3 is TGTGCCAGCAGTGATCTCGACATATCCTCCTACGAGCAGTACTTC.